The 28 T cell receptor beta chains below come from one sample, sequenced in a study of cytomegalovirus exposure and HLA in healthy donors. Sequencing used immunoSEQ multiplex PCR; TCRdb keeps in-frame clones, though not all of them. Of about 110,000 clones listed, roughly 90% are singletons. The material sequenced was PBMCs. These receptor sequences come from a woman younger than 35 in good health and CMV-seronegative.

This rearrangement joins TRBV5-1 to TRBJ2-5; 7 positions agree with TRBD1. The germline CDR1 and CDR2 sequences are SGHRS and YFSETQ. V was clipped by 2 bases and J by 0 bases; unmatched bases: 4. This CDR3 region has 15 residues. CDR3 in amino acids: CASSFTDRDQETQYF. The CDR3 nucleotides are TGCGCCAGCAGCTTTACTGACAGGGACCAAGAGACCCAGTACTTC. Supplemented by reference TRBV5-1 and TRBJ2-5, the full variable domain reads KAGVTQTPRYLIKTRGQQVTLSCSPISGHRSVSWYQQTPGQGLQFLFEYFSETQRNKGNFPGRFSGRQFSNSRSEMNVSTLELGDSALYLCASSFTDRDQETQYFGPGTRLLVL.

The table lists this clone with a count of one. The chain uses TRBV19 and TRBJ2-3; 7 positions agree with TRBD2. The CDR3 is 14 amino acids. Germline V CDR1 and CDR2: LNHDA, SQIVND (reference sequence). V shed 1 base and J 4 bases; nucleotides not matched to a gene: 2. The CDR3 sequence is CASSIGEGADTQYF. The CDR3 region has the DNA TGTGCCAGTAGTATAGGGGAGGGCGCAGATACGCAGTATTTT.

The V call is TRBV5-5, the J call TRBJ1-2; 7 nucleotides agree with TRBD1. Germline CDR1 SGHKS, CDR2 YYEKEE (reference sequence). V trimming: 1 base; J trimming: 3 bases; junction bases outside the gene matches: 6. The CDR3 sequence is 15 residues long. The CDR3 DNA is TGTGCCAGCAGCTTGACGACAGGGCGCTACTATGGCTACACCTTC. This codes for CASSLTTGRYYGYTF.

The genes are TRBV9 and TRBJ2-1; 8 nucleotides agree with TRBD1. V was clipped by 3 bases and J by 5 bases; unmatched bases: 7. CDR3 size: 15 residues. The germline CDR1 and CDR2 sequences are SGDLS and YYNGEE. The CDR3 sequence is CASSARTGSDNEQFF. The DNA for the CDR3 is TGTGCCAGCAGCGCCCGGACAGGGAGCGACAATGAGCAGTTCTTC.

The chain combines TRBV6-6 with TRBJ2-7, with D maybe TRBD1 (6 bases). This CDR3 is built from 16 residues. Per germline, CDR1 MNHNY and CDR2 SVGAGI (reference sequence). V was pared by 5 bases and J by 0 bases, with 17 bases between. The DNA for the CDR3 is TGTGCCAGCAGTAAAGGGCAGGGGAGTAGCTCCTACGAGCAGTACTTC. Amino acids: CASSKGQGSSSYEQYF.

J is TRBJ1-1 and V is TRBV6-1; the D is unclear. Germline V gives CDR1 MNHNS, CDR2 SASEGT. Between the trimmed V and J ends, which lost 3 bases and 5 bases, there was a span of 7 bases. The CDR3 extends over 12 amino acids. CDR3 nucleotides: TGTGCCAGCAGTGAGTCGCGGACTGAAGCTTTCTTT. Translating gives CASSESRTEAFF.

This clone occurred a few times. This chain links TRBV12-5 with TRBJ1-1; D might be TRBD1 (6 bases). The CDR3 contains 11 residues. Trimming cost V 7 bases and J 7 bases, with 10 bases left between them. Germline CDR1 is LGHNT and CDR2 is FRNRAP. CDR3 sequence: CASVKQGEAFF. The CDR3 nucleotides are TGTGCTAGTGTAAAACAGGGTGAAGCTTTCTTT.

Regarding this clone: One junction end disagrees with the germline gene, perhaps due to a read error. The V call is TRBV6-1, the J call TRBJ1-4, with D perhaps matching TRBD1 (5 bases). Germline lookup yields CDR1 MNHNS and CDR2 SASEGT. The CDR3 loop spans 13 amino acids. In DNA, the CDR3 is TGTGCCAGCAGTGTGGATAGGCGTCGGGGACTCCTTTTT. Protein product: CASSVDRRRGLLF.

This chain connects TRBV5-4 to TRBJ2-7; weak D call: TRBD2 (6 bases). The length of the CDR3 is 13 residues. V lost 4 bases and J lost 3, with 11 bases in between. Germline lookup yields CDR1 SGHNT and CDR2 YYREEE (reference sequence). The CDR3: CASSLGLFYEQYF. CDR3 DNA sequence: TGTGCCAGCAGCCTAGGACTATTCTACGAGCAGTACTTC.

This CDR3 is CASSLETVRAYEQYF. CDR3 nucleotides: TGTGCCAGCAGCTTAGAGACAGTGAGAGCCTACGAGCAGTACTTC. V is TRBV7-2 and J is TRBJ2-7, with D maybe TRBD1 (5 bases). V was pared by 1 base and J by 2 bases, with 12 bases between. This CDR3 is built from 15 residues. Germline CDR1 is SGHTA and CDR2 is FQGNSA.

The rearrangement uses TRBV7-9 and TRBJ2-1; 8 bases line up with TRBD2. The CDR3 extends over 19 amino acids. V was pared by 4 bases and J by 9 bases, with 23 bases of the junction left unmatched. CDR1 SEHNR and CDR2 FQNEAQ come from the germline V gene (reference sequence). The CDR3 loop is CASSSRPIAGPRGYGEQFF. The CDR3, as DNA: TGTGCCAGCAGCTCCAGACCTATAGCGGGGCCTCGGGGGTATGGTGAGCAGTTCTTC.

V is TRBV4-3 and J is TRBJ1-2; perhaps TRBD1 as D (6 bases). The CDR3 extends over 13 amino acids. V dropped 0 bases and J dropped 8 bases, with 10 bases sitting between them. Germline lookup yields CDR1 LGHNA and CDR2 YSLEER. As DNA, the CDR3 is TGCGCCAGCAGCCAAGATAGGGGGTCCGGCTACACCTTC. This encodes CASSQDRGSGYTF.

The gene calls are TRBV18 and TRBJ1-5, with D possibly being TRBD1 (6 bases). Trimming cost V 6 bases and J 7 bases, with 13 bases left between them. CDR1 KGHSH and CDR2 LQKENI come from the germline V gene. The CDR3 runs 13 residues. CDR3 coding DNA: TGTGCCAGCTCGAGCGGGGGCCGCCAGCCCCAGCATTTT. Translation: CASSSGGRQPQHF.

This chain uses TRBV19 with TRBJ2-3, with D unclear. CDR1 and CDR2 (germline): LNHDA, SQIVND (reference sequence). V was trimmed by 4 bases and J by 6 bases, leaving 14 bases between them. The CDR3 runs to 14 residues. CDR3 in amino acids: CASSTDSALDTQYF. The DNA of the CDR3 is TGTGCCAGTAGTACTGACTCAGCCCTGGATACGCAGTATTTT. The full variable domain, rest sourced from reference TRBV19 and TRBJ2-3, is DGGITQSPKYLFRKEGQNVTLSCEQNLNHDAMYWYRQDPGQGLRLIYYSQIVNDFQKGDIAEGYSVSREKKESFPLTVTSAQKNPTAFYLCASSTDSALDTQYFGPGTRLTVL.

The rearrangement links TRBV5-1 to TRBJ2-5, with D possibly being TRBD1 (6 bases). Germline CDR1 is SGHRS and CDR2 is YFSETQ. Trimming shortened V by 7 bases and J by 1 base, and 11 bases separated the two germline ends. The CDR3 extends over 13 amino acids. CDR3 amino acids: CASHRGSQETQYF. For the CDR3, the DNA is TGCGCCAGCCATAGGGGGAGCCAAGAGACCCAGTACTTC.

CDR3 in DNA: TGTGCCAGCAGTCGGGACAGAGCAGCAACTAATGAAAAACTGTTTTTT. Amino acid sequence: CASSRDRAATNEKLFF. The chain uses TRBV28 and TRBJ1-4; 7 bases map to TRBD1. CDR1 MDHEN and CDR2 SYDVKM come from the germline V gene. The junction had 6 bases not matched to a gene; V was cut back by 5 bases and J by 0 bases. The CDR3 contains 16 residues.

J is TRBJ1-2 and V is TRBV29-1; 8 bases map to TRBD1. Trimming cost V 4 bases and J 4 bases; bases outside gene matches: 14. Germline CDR1 and CDR2: SQVTM and ANQGSEA. The length of the CDR3 is 16 residues. The CDR3 protein is CSVGLRGTGTLYGYTF. The CDR3 nucleotides are TGCAGCGTTGGCCTCCGGGGGACAGGAACGCTCTATGGCTACACCTTC.

The chain joins TRBV5-1 to TRBJ2-3; D remains unclear. The CDR3 totals 12 residues. V lost 1 base, J lost 4 bases, and 4 bases lay in between. Germline CDR1 SGHRS, CDR2 YFSETQ. Here the CDR3 reads CASSLRADTQYF. The CDR3 region has the DNA TGCGCCAGCAGCTTGCGGGCAGATACGCAGTATTTT.

This clone has a single count. This chain links TRBV28 with TRBJ1-1; perhaps TRBD1 as D (6 bases). The length of the CDR3 is 13 residues. Germline V CDR1 and CDR2: MDHEN, SYDVKM. Trimming stripped 4 bases from V and 1 base from J, with 7 bases between. The DNA for the CDR3 is TGTGCCAGCAGTTCCAGGGGGAACACTGAAGCTTTCTTT. Residues: CASSSRGNTEAFF.

The chain combines TRBV4-3 with TRBJ2-3; tentatively, D is TRBD2 (7 bases). V gave up 0 bases and J gave up 6 bases, with 16 bases separating them. Germline CDR1 reads LGHNA; CDR2 reads YSLEER. The CDR3 covers 16 residues. This CDR3 is CASSQEGGGRTDTQYF. CDR3 in DNA: TGCGCCAGCAGCCAAGAGGGCGGGGGCCGGACTGATACGCAGTATTTT.

This chain uses TRBV6-5 with TRBJ1-1; D possibly corresponds to TRBD1 (6 bases). V lost 2 bases and J 5 bases, leaving 9 bases between the germline ends. In germline, CDR1 is MNHEY, CDR2 SVGAGI. The CDR3 spans 13 residues. The DNA of the CDR3 is TGTGCCAGCAGTTACAGGGGGAGAACTGAAGCTTTCTTT. Its translation: CASSYRGRTEAFF.

This chain links TRBV16 with TRBJ1-1; a possible D gene is TRBD1 (6 bases). This CDR3 comprises 17 residues. Trimming took off 3 bases at V and 2 bases at J, with 19 bases between the two ends. Germline CDR1 and CDR2: KGHSY and FQNENV. CDR3 in DNA: TGTGCCAGCAGCCAGGCCACGGGGGGCCGGCGAAACACTGAAGCTTTCTTT. Translation gives CASSQATGGRRNTEAFF.

The DNA of the CDR3 is TGTGCCAGCAGCCTTCCCGGGTCCTACCCCTACGAGCAGTACTTC. This gives the protein CASSLPGSYPYEQYF. The V and J genes are TRBV7-2 and TRBJ2-7; no clear D gene. V shed 5 bases and J shed 2 bases, with 16 bases lying between them. The CDR3 has 15 residues. Germline CDR1 reads SGHTA; CDR2 reads FQGNSA. Variable domain in full (rest from reference TRBV7-2 and TRBJ2-7): GAGVSQSPSNKVTEKGKDVELRCDPISGHTALYWYRQSLGQGLEFLIYFQGNSAPDKSGLPSDRFSAERTGGSVSTLTIQRTQQEDSAVYLCASSLPGSYPYEQYFGPGTRLTVT.

The chain uses TRBV6-6 and TRBJ2-7, with 12 positions matching TRBD1. Unmatched junction bases numbered 7, after V lost 6 bases and J lost 1 base. The CDR3 spans 16 residues. Germline V gene lookup returns CDR1 MNHNY and CDR2 SVGAGI (reference sequence). In nucleotides, the CDR3 is TGTGCCAGCAGCTCTTCGGGACAGGGGGCTTCCTACGAGCAGTACTTC. As protein: CASSSSGQGASYEQYF.

There are a few counts of this clone. This chain connects TRBV6-6 to TRBJ2-7; D is ambiguous. Germline V CDR1 and CDR2: MNHNY, SVGAGI (reference sequence). The CDR3 sequence is 14 residues long. V was clipped by 2 bases and J by 3 bases, with 11 bases between them. The CDR3 sequence: CASSYLAGYYEQYF. CDR3 sequence (DNA): TGTGCCAGCAGTTACCTGGCAGGTTACTACGAGCAGTACTTC.

The sample holds a few counts of this clone. The chain has TRBV28 and TRBJ1-5; 12 positions match TRBD1. Trimming took 5 bases from V and 9 from J; bases not matched to a gene: 5. CDR1 MDHEN and CDR2 SYDVKM come from the germline V gene. CDR3 length equals 14 residues. CDR3 nucleotide sequence: TGTGCCAGCAGTCCGGGACAGGGGGCAGTGCCCCAGCATTTT. Translated, it gives CASSPGQGAVPQHF.

The chain recombines TRBV19 with TRBJ2-7; D possibly corresponds to TRBD2 (6 bases). Germline assignment: CDR1 LNHDA and CDR2 SQIVND (reference sequence). V was shortened by 4 bases and J by 2 bases, with 15 bases between the two germline ends. The CDR3 is 15 amino acids. This chain's CDR3 is CASSTSRRGTYEQYF. CDR3 DNA: TGTGCCAGTAGTACGTCCCGCCGGGGGACCTACGAGCAGTACTTC.

The chain has TRBV5-4 and TRBJ2-1; 11 bases are a match to TRBD2. The J segment lost 8 bases and the V segment lost 0 bases, leaving 4 bases of the junction unmatched. The CDR3 is 15 residues long. Per germline, CDR1 SGHNT and CDR2 YYREEE (reference sequence). The DNA of the CDR3 is TGTGCCAGCAGCTTGGTGGGGACTAGCGGATATGAGCAGTTCTTC. Translation: CASSLVGTSGYEQFF.